These 25 T cell receptor beta chains were sequenced from one sample in a study of control samples from healthy donors and cancer patients. Sequenced by immunoSEQ multiplex PCR; TCRdb stores in-frame clones only, minus some. The sample has 100,000 to 150,000 clones, about 90% seen once. Sequencing was carried out using blood. The receptors were gathered from a man younger than 35 in good health.

The rearrangement uses TRBV19 and TRBJ2-2; D is unresolved. V was shortened by 4 bases and J by 1 base, with 4 bases between the two germline ends. Germline values: CDR1 LNHDA, CDR2 SQIVND (reference sequence). The CDR3 length is 13 residues. The CDR3 nucleotides read TGTGCCAGTAGTAATAGGAACACCGGGGAGCTGTTTTTT. It translates to CASSNRNTGELFF.

The genes are TRBV7-2 and TRBJ2-5; 8 nucleotides line up with TRBD2. CDR1 and CDR2 from the germline V gene are SGHTA and FQGNSA. V was clipped by 7 bases and J by 5 bases; unmatched bases: 9. The CDR3 runs to 14 residues. CDR3 coding DNA: TGTGCCAGCACCATCAGCGGGAGACGGGAGACCCAGTACTTC. Protein: CASTISGRRETQYF.

The V call is TRBV6-5, the J call TRBJ2-5; 12 bases line up with TRBD2. V lost 7 bases and J lost 4; bases outside the gene matches: 4. Germline-derived CDR1 and CDR2 are MNHEY and SVGAGI. This CDR3 comprises 14 residues. CDR3 sequence (DNA): TGTGCCAGCACCTTGGGACTAGCGGGAGAGACCCAGTACTTC. Amino acid sequence: CASTLGLAGETQYF.

This clone was seen just once. As DNA, the CDR3 is TGTGCCACCAGCAGAGATCTCCCTCCAGGGGGTAGTGCCTACAATGAGCAGTTCTTC. Its protein is CATSRDLPPGGSAYNEQFF. The chain is built from TRBV15 and TRBJ2-1; TRBD1 aligns across 7 bases. V lost 0 bases to trimming and J lost 2 bases; unmatched junction nucleotides: 13. Germline CDR1 LNHNV, CDR2 YYDKDF (reference sequence). The CDR3 totals 19 residues. Using reference TRBV15 and TRBJ2-1 for the parts outside the CDR3, the full variable domain is DAMVIQNPRYQVTQFGKPVTLSCSQTLNHNVMYWYQQKSSQAPKLLFHYYDKDFNNEADTPDNFQSRRPNTSFCFLDIRSPGLGDTAMYLCATSRDLPPGGSAYNEQFFGPGTRLTVL.

The sample holds a few counts of this clone. The rearrangement uses TRBV4-1 and TRBJ2-7; D could derive from TRBD1 or TRBD2 (5 bases each). The CDR3 covers 14 residues. CDR1 is MGHRA, CDR2 YSYEKL, per germline. V shed 7 bases and J shed 1 base, with 14 bases lying between them. CDR3 DNA sequence: TGCGCCAGCACCCTTCAGAGGGGTTCCTACGAGCAGTACTTC. Translation: CASTLQRGSYEQYF.

The chain couples TRBV27 to TRBJ2-1, with no clear D. The CDR3 has 13 residues. Trimming took 3 bases from V and 12 from J, leaving 15 bases between them. Germline V lookup: CDR1 MNHEY, CDR2 SMNVEV (reference sequence). CDR3 region: CASSFSTMRGQFF. The CDR3 region has the DNA TGTGCCAGCAGTTTTTCCACTATGCGTGGGCAGTTCTTC.

V usage is TRBV18 and J usage is TRBJ2-7, with 9 positions matching TRBD1. The V gene end was trimmed by 3 bases and the J gene end by 1 base; junction bases not matched to a gene: 10. This CDR3 has 17 residues. Germline V gene lookup returns CDR1 KGHSH and CDR2 LQKENI. CDR3: CASSPQTGTGYSYEQYF. As DNA, the CDR3 is TGTGCCAGCTCACCCCAAACCGGGACAGGGTATTCCTACGAGCAGTACTTC.

The V and J genes are TRBV11-1 and TRBJ2-1, with unresolved D. CDR3 size: 15 residues. Deletions cut 0 bases from V and 4 bases from J, with 10 bases between. The germline CDR1 and CDR2 sequences are SGHAT and FQDESV (reference sequence). In nucleotides, the CDR3 is TGTGCCAGCAGCTTAGCTTCCAGTTTATACAATGAGCAGTTCTTC. This gives the protein CASSLASSLYNEQFF.

The V gene is TRBV3-1 (or the pseudogene TRBV3-2), the J gene TRBJ2-3, with no clear D. The CDR3 has 16 residues. Trimming took 0 bases from V and 6 from J, leaving 16 bases between them. CDR1 and CDR2 (germline): LGHDT, YNNKEL (reference sequence). The CDR3 sequence: CASSQDFWQSKDTQYF. CDR3 sequence (DNA): TGTGCCAGCAGCCAAGATTTTTGGCAGTCTAAGGATACGCAGTATTTT.

The genes are TRBV7-9 and TRBJ2-1, with TRBD2 matching over 8 bases. Trimming cost V 4 bases and J 4 bases; bases outside gene matches: 15. The CDR3 loop spans 18 amino acids. Germline V gene data show CDR1 as SEHNR and CDR2 as FQNEAQ (reference sequence). CDR3 residues: CASSSHVVGAGGYNEQFF. The CDR3 DNA reads TGTGCCAGCAGCTCTCACGTCGTAGGGGCGGGAGGATACAATGAGCAGTTCTTC.

The V gene is TRBV6-4, the J gene TRBJ2-3; no clear D. The CDR3 length is 13 residues. In germline, CDR1 is MRHNA, CDR2 SNTAGT. Deletions cut 5 bases from V and 6 bases from J, with 12 bases between. The CDR3 DNA reads TGTGCCAGCAGTCAACGTCAGGAGGATACGCAGTATTTT. This gives the protein CASSQRQEDTQYF.

The CDR3 here is CASSWRAGQGTLKGYTF. Here the CDR3 DNA reads TGTGCCAGCAGCTGGCGGGCCGGACAGGGAACCCTAAAAGGCTACACCTTC. This rearrangement joins TRBV7-9 to TRBJ1-2; 8 nucleotides agree with TRBD1. Trimming took 4 bases from V and 8 from J; bases not matched to a gene: 18. The CDR3 loop spans 17 amino acids. Germline V gene sequence: CDR1 SEHNR, CDR2 FQNEAQ (reference sequence).

This chain uses TRBV11-3 with TRBJ2-7; 10 nucleotides align to TRBD2. The V gene's germline CDR1 is SGHNT and CDR2 YENEEA. After removal of 8 bases from V and 5 bases from J, the junction contained 9 bases not matched to a gene. The CDR3 length is 14 residues. The CDR3 sequence is CASAGSGRINEQYF. In DNA, the CDR3 is TGTGCCAGCGCCGGTAGCGGGAGGATCAACGAGCAGTACTTC. The full variable domain, in which reference TRBV11-3 and TRBJ2-7 provide the parts outside the CDR3, is EAGVVQSPRYKIIEKKQPVAFWCNPISGHNTLYWYLQNLGQGPELLIRYENEEAVDDSQLPKDRFSAERLKGVDSTLKIQPAELGDSAVYLCASAGSGRINEQYFGPGTRLTVT.

This clone was detected only a few times. The rearrangement links TRBV7-2 to TRBJ2-7; 8 bases align to TRBD2. V was clipped by 6 bases and J by 3 bases; unmatched bases: 10. Germline values: CDR1 SGHTA, CDR2 FQGNSA. This CDR3 contains 15 residues. The CDR3 DNA is TGTGCCAGCAGTTCCGGGAGTAGCGGGAACTACGAGCAGTACTTC. Translated: CASSSGSSGNYEQYF. The full variable domain, in which reference TRBV7-2 and TRBJ2-7 provide the parts outside the CDR3, is GAGVSQSPSNKVTEKGKDVELRCDPISGHTALYWYRQSLGQGLEFLIYFQGNSAPDKSGLPSDRFSAERTGGSVSTLTIQRTQQEDSAVYLCASSSGSSGNYEQYFGPGTRLTVT.

V is TRBV27 and J is TRBJ1-5, with D possibly TRBD1 on 6 matching bases. CDR3 length equals 14 residues. The V and J ends lost 2 bases and 7 bases respectively, with 12 bases between them. Germline V lookup: CDR1 MNHEY, CDR2 SMNVEV (reference sequence). CDR3: CASSLGAGEQPQHF. Written as DNA, the CDR3 is TGTGCCAGCAGTTTAGGGGCAGGGGAACAGCCCCAGCATTTT.

The chain employs TRBV27 and TRBJ1-6; D is perhaps TRBD1 (5 bases). The CDR3 extends over 14 amino acids. CDR1 is MNHEY and CDR2 is SMNVEV in the germline V gene (reference sequence). Trimming took 6 bases from V and 7 from J, leaving 13 bases between them. CDR3 loop: CASRFGRANSPLHF. The CDR3 DNA sequence: TGTGCCAGCAGATTTGGCAGGGCGAATTCACCCCTCCACTTT.

This sequence joins TRBV5-1 and TRBJ2-5; no definite D call. The CDR3 totals 14 residues. Germline CDR1 is SGHRS and CDR2 is YFSETQ. V was clipped by 0 bases and J by 2 bases, with 8 bases between them. The CDR3 sequence: CASSLARQQETQYF. The CDR3 bases are TGCGCCAGCAGCTTGGCCCGCCAGCAAGAGACCCAGTACTTC.

The gene calls are TRBV10-3 and TRBJ2-7, with D perhaps assigned TRBD1 or TRBD2 (5 bases each). CDR1 ENHRY and CDR2 SYGVKD come from the germline V gene. The CDR3 spans 13 residues. Between the trimmed V and J ends, which lost 4 bases and 0 bases, there was a span of 7 bases. The CDR3 DNA reads as TGTGCCATCAGTGGGGGGTTCTCCTACGAGCAGTACTTC. Its translation: CAISGGFSYEQYF.

V usage is TRBV7-6 and J usage is TRBJ2-2, with D hard to call. Germline V gives CDR1 SGHVS, CDR2 FNYEAQ. With 1 base removed from V and 5 bases from J, the gap between germline ends came to 17 bases. The CDR3 sequence is 17 residues long. Here the CDR3 DNA reads TGTGCCAGCAGCTTAGAGGGATTTATCGAGGATACCGGGGAGCTGTTTTTT. Its translation: CASSLEGFIEDTGELFF.

The genes are TRBV18 and TRBJ2-6, with D maybe TRBD1 (5 bases). Germline V gene sequence: CDR1 KGHSH, CDR2 LQKENI. The CDR3 spans 14 residues. Trimming removed 8 bases at V and 0 bases at J, with 8 bases between. CDR3 amino acids: CASQDISGANVLTF. As DNA, the CDR3 is TGTGCCAGCCAGGACATCTCTGGGGCCAACGTCCTGACTTTC.

This chain connects TRBV2 to TRBJ2-7, with TRBD1 matching 9 bases. The CDR3 is made up of 16 amino acids. CDR1 SNHLY and CDR2 FYNNEI come from the germline V gene. V shed 6 bases, J shed 3 bases, and the junction held 12 bases outside the gene matches. This chain's CDR3 is CASSPLGLTGGYEQYF. CDR3 sequence (DNA): TGTGCCAGCAGCCCGTTGGGCTTGACAGGGGGCTACGAGCAGTACTTC.

The V and J genes are TRBV18 and TRBJ1-1; D is possibly TRBD1 (6 bases). Germline CDR1 reads KGHSH; CDR2 reads LQKENI. Trimming shortened V by 3 bases and J by 2 bases, and 13 bases separated the two germline ends. This CDR3 is built from 15 residues. The CDR3 loop reads CASSPTQQGNTEAFF. The CDR3 nucleotides are TGTGCCAGCTCACCGACCCAACAGGGAAACACTGAAGCTTTCTTT. Combining the CDR3 with reference TRBV18 and TRBJ1-1 gives the whole variable domain NAGVMQNPRHLVRRRGQEARLRCSPMKGHSHVYWYRQLPEEGLKFMVYLQKENIIDESGMPKERFSAEFPKEGPSILRIQQVVRGDSAAYFCASSPTQQGNTEAFFGQGTRLTVV.

The V call is TRBV3-1 (or the pseudogene TRBV3-2), the J call TRBJ2-3; 16 bases line up with TRBD2. The germline V gene encodes CDR1 LGHDT and CDR2 YNNKEL (reference sequence). The CDR3 extends over 20 amino acids. The V gene end was trimmed by 2 bases and the J gene end by 2 bases; junction bases not matched to a gene: 10. For the CDR3, the DNA is TGTGCCAGCAGCCAAACAACCGGGACTAGCGGGAGGGGGCACACAGATACGCAGTATTTT. Amino acid sequence: CASSQTTGTSGRGHTDTQYF.

The chain employs TRBV11-3 and TRBJ2-1; no firm D call. Between the trimmed V and J ends, which lost 5 bases and 10 bases, there was a span of 15 bases. CDR3 length: 13 residues. Germline CDR1 reads SGHNT; CDR2 reads YENEEA. The DNA for the CDR3 is TGTGCCAGCAGCGTGTTAAGGGTAAGCGAGCAGTTCTTC. Amino acids: CASSVLRVSEQFF.

This clone was detected once. The gene calls are TRBV9 and TRBJ2-5, with TRBD2 matching 11 bases. Germline CDR1 is SGDLS and CDR2 is YYNGEE. The CDR3 runs 15 residues. V was clipped by 4 bases and J by 3 bases; unmatched bases: 5. CDR3 DNA: TGTGCCAGCAGCACCCGTAGCGGGAGGGAAGAGACCCAGTACTTC. Residues: CASSTRSGREETQYF.